Listed here are 14 T cell receptor beta chains from one sample, sequenced in a study of T cell repertoires in cytomegalovirus infection. TCRdb analysed the reads with MiXCR anew, one entry per CDR3 protein. This table holds fewer than 700,000 distinct CDR3 sequences, roughly 26% found once. The sample consisted of CD8+ T cells from PBMCs. The receptor set was obtained from a human donor in good health (CMV status not recorded). Some clones in this sample may be carry-over from other donors' samples.

The sample holds a few counts of this clonotype. The chain links TRBV2 to TRBJ2-1; D is perhaps TRBD2 (5 bases). There are 18 residues in the CDR3. Germline CDR1 is SNHLY and CDR2 is FYNNEI. Trimming cost V 7 bases and J 3 bases, with 25 bases left between them. CDR3 in DNA: TGTGCCAGCACCCCTTGGGGTAGCGAACCAGTCCTCTACAATGAGCAGTTCTTC. Protein sequence: CASTPWGSEPVLYNEQFF. The whole variable domain, filled in from reference TRBV2 and TRBJ2-1, reads EPEVTQTPSHQVTQMGQEVILRCVPISNHLYFYWYRQILGQKVEFLVSFYNNEISEKSEIFDDQFSVERPDGSNFTLKIRSTKLEDSAMYFCASTPWGSEPVLYNEQFFGPGTRLTVL.

Only a few counts were recorded for this clonotype. For the CDR3, the DNA is TGTGCCAGCAGTTTACCCCCTCGAGATCAGCCCCAGCATTTT. This sequence encodes CASSLPPRDQPQHF. The V call is TRBV28, the J call TRBJ1-5; D is uncertain. V was shortened by 2 bases and J by 5 bases, with 10 bases between the two germline ends. The CDR3 spans 14 residues. Germline V gene sequence: CDR1 MDHEN, CDR2 SYDVKM.

This clonotype was found many times. The J gene is TRBJ2-7, the V gene TRBV20-1, with a possible D match to TRBD1 (5 bases). CDR3 length equals 13 residues. With 3 bases removed from V and 3 bases from J, the gap between germline ends came to 12 bases. The germline CDR1 and CDR2 sequences are DFQATT and SNEGSKA (reference sequence). The CDR3 is CSASGRENYEQYV. The CDR3 DNA is TGCAGTGCTAGCGGCAGGGAAAACTACGAGCAGTACGTC.

The CDR3 DNA reads as TGTGCCAGCAGTTACCACGGCTACTATGGCTACACCTTC. It translates to CASSYHGYYGYTF. This rearrangement joins TRBV6-5 to TRBJ1-2; D call uncertain. Germline loops: CDR1 MNHEY, CDR2 SVGAGI. Trimming removed 2 bases from V and 3 bases from J, with 7 bases in between. CDR3 length: 13 amino acids.

V and J are TRBV29-1 and TRBJ2-3; D is uncertain. Trimming shortened V by 4 bases and J by 6 bases, and 17 bases separated the two germline ends. The CDR3 is 14 residues long. Germline CDR1 is SQVTM and CDR2 is ANQGSEA. CDR3 DNA: TGCAGCGTTGGTGGTGAAAAACTGTTGGATACGCAGTATTTT. This sequence encodes CSVGGEKLLDTQYF.

In its sample, this clonotype was seen a few times. The chain uses TRBV20-1 and TRBJ1-1; D unresolved. Between the trimmed V and J ends, which lost 6 bases and 6 bases, there was a span of 8 bases. CDR3 size: 10 residues. Germline CDR1 reads DFQATT; CDR2 reads SNEGSKA (reference sequence). CDR3 amino acids: CSASGAEAFF. For the CDR3, the DNA is TGCAGTGCGAGCGGGGCTGAAGCTTTCTTT.

This clonotype was detected ten times or more. The V and J genes are TRBV6-6 and TRBJ2-4; tentatively, D is TRBD1 (6 bases). The CDR3 length is 16 residues. Trimming pared 7 bases from V and 0 bases from J, leaving 16 bases between. CDR1 is MNHNY, CDR2 SVGAGI, per germline (reference sequence). As DNA, the CDR3 is TGTGCCAGCACCGCAGGGGACCTTGAAGCCAAAAACATTCAGTACTTC. Amino acids: CASTAGDLEAKNIQYF.

The J gene is TRBJ2-7, the V gene TRBV12-3 or TRBV12-4; D remains ambiguous. The CDR3 length is 11 residues. V was clipped by 6 bases and J by 4 bases, with 7 bases between them. As DNA, the CDR3 is TGTGCCAGCAGGGGGTATTACGAGCAGTACTTC. Its translation: CASRGYYEQYF.

The chain carries TRBV28 and TRBJ2-7, with 10 bases fitting TRBD2. V was pared by 2 bases and J by 3 bases, with 1 base of the junction left unmatched. The CDR3 is 14 amino acids. Germline V gene sequence: CDR1 MDHEN, CDR2 SYDVKM. The CDR3 sequence is CASSLASGGYEQYV. DNA of the CDR3: TGTGCCAGCAGTTTAGCTAGCGGGGGCTACGAGCAGTACGTC.

This clonotype has just a few counts. V usage is TRBV7-9 and J usage is TRBJ2-2, with D possibly being TRBD1 or TRBD2 (6 bases each). The CDR3 extends over 16 amino acids. Trimming removed 4 bases from V and 1 base from J, with 13 bases in between. CDR1 and CDR2 from the germline V gene are SEHNR and FQNEAQ (reference sequence). The CDR3 reads CASSSVGGRNTGELFF. The CDR3 coding sequence is TGTGCCAGCAGCTCCGTAGGGGGGCGGAACACCGGGGAGCTGTTTTTT.

This clonotype was counted between two and nine times. The chain carries TRBV24-1 and TRBJ2-1; D remains ambiguous. CDR1 is KGHDR, CDR2 SFDVKD, per germline. The CDR3 spans 12 residues. Trimming took 10 bases from V and 2 from J, leaving 8 bases between them. This CDR3 is CATRDTYNEQFF. The CDR3 DNA follows: TGTGCCACGAGAGACACCTACAATGAGCAGTTCTTC.

This clonotype was detected many times. The genes are TRBV7-9 and TRBJ2-7, with 10 positions matching TRBD1. This CDR3 is 15 amino acids long. CDR1 and CDR2 from the germline V gene are SEHNR and FQNEAQ (reference sequence). V shed 6 bases and J 4 bases; nucleotides not matched to a gene: 9. The CDR3 spells CASRKAGTGDYEQYV. CDR3 coding DNA: TGTGCCAGCAGAAAAGCGGGGACAGGGGATTACGAGCAGTACGTC.

This clonotype was seen a handful of times. The chain carries TRBV28 and TRBJ2-7; D perhaps matches TRBD1 (6 bases). CDR1 is MDHEN and CDR2 is SYDVKM in the germline V gene. Trimming left V 5 bases short and J 0 bases short, with 20 bases between. The CDR3 is 17 amino acids. The CDR3 sequence is CASSLQRDTRLSYEQYF. The CDR3 DNA sequence: TGTGCCAGCAGTCTCCAGAGGGACACCCGGCTCTCCTACGAGCAGTACTTC.

This clonotype was seen a handful of times. This chain uses TRBV10-3 with TRBJ1-2; weak D call: TRBD1 (5 bases). Trimming took off 7 bases at V and 4 bases at J, with 13 bases between the two ends. Germline assignment: CDR1 ENHRY and CDR2 SYGVKD. The CDR3 has 13 residues. The CDR3 is CAITEEGAYGYTF. CDR3 nucleotides: TGTGCCATCACCGAGGAAGGGGCCTATGGCTACACCTTC.